Included here is one T cell receptor (beta chain) sequence, with context. The target antigen is unknown. The protocol was immunoSEQ multiplex PCR, while the TCRdb copy is restricted to in-frame clones and leaves out a portion. The table has 75,000 to 80,000 clones, over 75% seen once; the top ten hold about 7%. The data originate from a study of OX40 agonist ivuxolimab in advanced cancers. Study overall: Two patients with cutaneous melanoma and one with hepatocellular carcinoma, three in total, showed partial responses.

Study-level points and caveats: Also showing low normalized T-cell clonal expansion were some of the nonresponders. Clonal expansion was seen in CD4+ and CD8+ blood T cells by week 6 at 0.1 to 3.0 mg/kg.

This CDR3 contains 14 residues. Deletions cut 0 bases from V and 4 bases from J, with 10 bases between. Germline CDR1 reads SGHRS; CDR2 reads YFSETQ. The material sequenced was CD4+ or CD8+ T cells sorted from blood, taken in a trial of the OX40 agonist ivuxolimab. The V call is TRBV5-1, the J call TRBJ1-1; D possibly corresponds to TRBD1 (5 bases). This receptor was taken from an adult with an advanced solid tumor such as melanoma, head and neck, liver or kidney cancer. The CDR3 reads CASSLEAGTTEAFF. As DNA, the CDR3 is TGCGCCAGCAGCTTGGAAGCTGGGACCACTGAAGCTTTCTTT.